Below, one TCR beta chain is given with its context. An amount of RNA that ranged from roughly 0.5 to 1 ug was reverse transcribed with random hexamers. TCRdb used MiXCR to reprocess the immunoSEQ multiplex PCR reads, holding one entry per CDR3 protein. The sample consists of 100,000 to 150,000 distinct CDR3 sequences, 90% to 95% of them appearing once. The data were obtained in a study of CD8 T cells in Susac syndrome. Germline values: CDR1 SQVTM, CDR2 ANQGSEA. V dropped 0 bases and J dropped 0 bases, with 12 bases sitting between them. This CDR3 comprises 16 residues. The sample consisted of CD4+ T cells from PBMCs. This sequence originates from a human donor in good health. This chain connects TRBV29-1 to TRBJ1-3, with D hard to call. CDR3 protein: CSVEDLHGRSGNTIYF. As DNA, the CDR3 is TGCAGCGTTGAAGATCTTCACGGACGCTCTGGAAACACCATATATTTT.